This TCR beta chain was retrieved from a study of T cell changes during pregnancy in multiple sclerosis. The CDR3 is 14 residues long. Germline CDR1 is ENHRY and CDR2 is SYGVKD. J was trimmed by 6 bases and V by 6 bases; bases with no gene match: 8. This clone was recorded once. Sequenced by immunoSEQ multiplex PCR; TCRdb stores in-frame clones only, minus some. The data hold 84,000 or so clones, with 94% observed a single time. This clonotype originated in a female donor with multiple sclerosis, enrolled in a pregnancy study. This chain joins TRBV10-3 and TRBJ2-7; TRBD2 matches at 10 bases. The sequenced sample was peripheral blood, obtained in the third trimester of pregnancy. CDR3 in DNA: TGTGCCATCAGCAAAGGAGCGGGGGGGCCCGAGCAGTACTTC. Residues: CAISKGAGGPEQYF.